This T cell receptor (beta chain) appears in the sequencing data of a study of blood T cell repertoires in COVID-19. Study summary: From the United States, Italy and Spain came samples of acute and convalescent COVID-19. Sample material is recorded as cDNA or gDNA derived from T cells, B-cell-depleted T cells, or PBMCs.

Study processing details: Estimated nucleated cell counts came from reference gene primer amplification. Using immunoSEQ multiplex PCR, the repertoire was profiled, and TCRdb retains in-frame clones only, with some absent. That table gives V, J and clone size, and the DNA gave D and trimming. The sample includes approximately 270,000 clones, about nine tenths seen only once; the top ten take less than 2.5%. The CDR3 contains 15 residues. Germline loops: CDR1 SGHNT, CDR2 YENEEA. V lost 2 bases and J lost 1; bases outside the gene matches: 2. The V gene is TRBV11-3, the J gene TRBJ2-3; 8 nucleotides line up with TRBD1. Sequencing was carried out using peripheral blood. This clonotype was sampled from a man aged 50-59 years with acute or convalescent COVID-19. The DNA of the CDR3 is TGTGCCAGCAGCTTAAACAGGGGGGGCACAGATACGCAGTATTTT. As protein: CASSLNRGGTDTQYF.